The clone carrying this T cell receptor (beta chain) was counted a few times. This sample stems from a study of T cells in Graves' hyperthyroidism and ophthalmopathy. At the level of the study: Blood was drawn when the patient was first diagnosed and still untreated.

Clinical symptoms, serum thyroxine, TRAb, thyroid ultrasound and orbital computed tomography informed diagnoses. Amplification yielded TCR beta CDR3 regions, with RNA transcripts as the source. First-round RT-PCR targeting the TCR CDR3 was performed with the HTBI primer set. Each CDR3 protein is one row after TCRdb ran MiXCR on the multiplex PCR reads. The sample holds some 490,000 distinct CDR3 sequences, approximately 23% seen once. CDR3 length equals 16 residues. Unmatched junction bases numbered 11, after V lost 5 bases and J lost 6 bases. Germline assignment: CDR1 MNHNS and CDR2 SASEGT. The chain links TRBV6-1 to TRBJ2-2; 8 positions match TRBD1. The receptor was derived from a woman in her seventies with Graves' ophthalmopathy. Sequenced material: blood. The CDR3 DNA is TGTGCCAGCAGTTCTCCGACAGGGGTAATCTCCGGGGAGCTGTTTTTT. Its translation: CASSSPTGVISGELFF.